These T cell receptor beta chains were read from a single sample in a study of blood T cell repertoires in COVID-19. TCRdb keeps only in-frame clones here, not all; method: immunoSEQ multiplex PCR. This repertoire shows under 300,000 clones, roughly 90% found once; its top ten account for 2% to 2.5%. Sample: peripheral blood. The source of these receptors is a man aged 45 to 65 with acute or convalescent COVID-19. CDR3s include the opening cysteine and the closing phenylalanine or tryptophan. A D gene is named only where the DNA matches it firmly. Only part of the rows carry a size: once, few, many, or a class if the clone is expanded.

>few|TRBV7-8|TRBD1|TRBJ2-7
TGTGCCAGCAGCGGACCGACAGGGAACGAGCAGTACTTC
CASSGPTGNEQYF
>-|TRBV10-3|-|TRBJ2-3
TGTGCCATCACCGAGACTGGAGGCACAGATACGCAGTATTTT
CAITETGGTDTQYF
>once|TRBV29-1|-|TRBJ1-2
TGCAGCGTTTTCGGTGGCTATGGCTACACCTTC
CSVFGGYGYTF
>-|TRBV30|TRBD2|TRBJ2-1
TGTGCCTGGAGTTGGCTAGCGGGGGCCTCATACAATGAGCAGTTCTTC
CAWSWLAGASYNEQFF
>-|TRBV19|TRBD1|TRBJ2-3
TGTGCCAGTAGTCATACAGGGGGCTCTGCAGATACGCAGTATTTT
CASSHTGGSADTQYF
>-|TRBV12-3/TRBV12-4|TRBD1|TRBJ2-7
TGTGCCAGCGCGCAGGGGGCTCCCTACGAGCAGTACTTC
CASAQGAPYEQYF
>-|TRBV5-6|-|TRBJ1-1
TGTGCCAGCAGCTTGTTACGGGCGGGGTTGAACACTGAAGCTTTCTTT
CASSLLRAGLNTEAFF
>-|TRBV2|-|TRBJ2-2
TGTGCCAGCAAAAAACCAGACACCGGGGAGCTGTTTTTT
CASKKPDTGELFF
>-|TRBV12-3/TRBV12-4|-|TRBJ2-5
TGTGCCAGCAGCAAGGACAGACAAGAGACCCAGTACTTC
CASSKDRQETQYF
>-|TRBV6-5|-|TRBJ1-1
TGTGCCAGCAGTTACACGAAACTAGGTGAAGCTTTCTTT
CASSYTKLGEAFF
>-|TRBV29-1|TRBD1|TRBJ2-7
TGCAGCGTTGAAGAGTTGGGGACAGGGGACGAGCAGTACTTC
CSVEELGTGDEQYF
>-|TRBV5-1|-|TRBJ1-3
TGCGCCAGCACGGACGGGAGCTCTGGAAACACCATATATTTT
CASTDGSSGNTIYF
>-|TRBV7-9|TRBD1|TRBJ2-7
TGTGCCAGCAGCTCCACAGGGGGCCTAGGCTCCTACGAGCAGTACTTC
CASSSTGGLGSYEQYF
>-|TRBV3-1/TRBV3-2|TRBD1|TRBJ1-4
TGTGCCAGCAGCAAAGGGACAGGGGGGGAAAAACTGTTTTTT
CASSKGTGGEKLFF
>-|TRBV7-2|-|TRBJ1-2
TGTGCCAGCAGCTTAGGCAGGTACTATGGCTACACCTTC
CASSLGRYYGYTF
>-|TRBV10-2|-|TRBJ1-1
TGCGCCAGCGCGATAGCGGCGGTGAACACTGAAGCTTTCTTT
CASAIAAVNTEAFF
>-|TRBV5-1|-|TRBJ1-3
TGCGCCAGCAGCCCCAACCCAGGGGCTGGAAACACCATATATTTT
CASSPNPGAGNTIYF
>-|TRBV27|-|TRBJ1-2
TGTGCCAGCACCGCTGGGGGCGTAAACGGCTACACCTTC
CASTAGGVNGYTF
>once|TRBV19|-|TRBJ1-5
TGTGCCAGTAGGCTACAACAGGGAGTGGTAAATCAGCCCCAGCATTTT
CASRLQQGVVNQPQHF
>-|TRBV6-1|-|TRBJ1-4
TGTGCCAGCAGTGACTTTATTCCGGGACGGACTACCCTTAATGAAAAACTGTTTTTT
CASSDFIPGRTTLNEKLFF
>-|TRBV19|-|TRBJ2-5
TGTGCCAGTAGTATAGCTGCGGGGGCCCCCGAGACCCAGTACTTC
CASSIAAGAPETQYF
>-|TRBV2|-|TRBJ1-2
TGTGCCAGCAGTGAATCTGGGTCAGGGTACTACACCTTC
CASSESGSGYYTF
>-|TRBV30|-|TRBJ1-2
TGTGCCTGGAGTGTAAGCACACCCCGGAGAGGCTACACCTTC
CAWSVSTPRRGYTF
>once|TRBV3-1/TRBV3-2|-|TRBJ2-6
TGTGCCAGCAGCCAAACTCTCCATGCTGGGGCCAACGTCCTGACTTTC
CASSQTLHAGANVLTF
>-|TRBV5-1|TRBD2|TRBJ2-1
TGCGCCAGCAGCTTGGATTCCCGGCGGGGGGGCCGAGATGAGCAGTTCTTC
CASSLDSRRGGRDEQFF
>-|TRBV7-2|TRBD1|TRBJ1-5
TGTGCCAGCAGCTTGGTGACAGGGGGCATGAGCAATCAGCCCCAGCATTTT
CASSLVTGGMSNQPQHF
>-|TRBV5-1|-|TRBJ1-1
TGCGCCAGCAGGAGTGACACGAACACTGAAGCTTTCTTT
CASRSDTNTEAFF
>-|TRBV7-8|TRBD1|TRBJ2-7
TGTGCCAGCAGCCCCCGAGGGGGCTTTATCTACGAGCAGTACTTC
CASSPRGGFIYEQYF
>-|TRBV2|TRBD2|TRBJ2-7
TGTGCCAGCAGGGGACTAGCGGGGGGGCGCGAGCAGTACTTC
CASRGLAGGREQYF
>-|TRBV9|-|TRBJ2-5
TGTGCCAGCAGCCCAGACCAAGAGACCCAGTACTTC
CASSPDQETQYF
>-|TRBV18|-|TRBJ1-5
TGTGCCAGCTCACCTAGTACTTCTTTTCAGCCCCAGCATTTT
CASSPSTSFQPQHF
>-|TRBV7-2|-|TRBJ2-5
TGTGCCAGCAGCTTAATGGGGGCGGGGGAAGAGACCCAGTACTTC
CASSLMGAGEETQYF
>-|TRBV5-4|TRBD1|TRBJ1-6
TGTGCCAGCAGCGCGCAGGGGGCGTCTCCACCCCTCCACTTT
CASSAQGASPPLHF
>-|TRBV18|-|TRBJ1-1
TGTGCCAGCTCACCGGACAGTATCGCTTTCTTT
CASSPDSIAFF
>once|TRBV3-1/TRBV3-2|-|TRBJ1-4
TGTGCCAGCAGCCAAGACAGGGTCAATGAAAAACTGTTTTTT
CASSQDRVNEKLFF
>-|TRBV9|TRBD1|TRBJ1-2
TGTGCCAGCAGCCCTAGACAGGGTTCCGGCTATGGCTACACCTTC
CASSPRQGSGYGYTF
>few|TRBV11-2|-|TRBJ1-5
TGTGCCAGCAGCCTGGGGGCAGAAAATCAGCCCCAGCATTTT
CASSLGAENQPQHF